The 11 T cell receptor beta chains below were found in one sample sequenced in a study of T-cell memory formation after mild COVID-19. TCRdb reprocessed the 5' RACE reads with MiXCR, giving one entry per CDR3 protein. Among over 300,000 distinct CDR3 sequences listed, around a fifth were seen once. The sample was PBMCs or a T cell subset sorted from them (not recorded which). The receptors were sampled from a man aged 18 to 30 who had mild COVID-19 (a few samples of this study predate the infection). Cell type and time point are not known.

This clonotype was counted only a few times. This chain links TRBV7-9 with TRBJ1-1, with D uncertain. Germline lookup yields CDR1 SEHNR and CDR2 FQNEAQ (reference sequence). This CDR3 comprises 12 residues. Trimming cost V 5 bases and J 6 bases, with 10 bases left between them. CDR3 in DNA: TGTGCCAGCAGCCTACGGGCGTCTGAAGCTTTCTTT. This gives the protein CASSLRASEAFF.

The chain recombines TRBV3-1 with TRBJ2-7, with 9 bases fitting TRBD2. Germline V gene lookup returns CDR1 LGHDT and CDR2 YNNKEL (reference sequence). There are 15 residues in the CDR3. Unmatched junction bases numbered 4, after V lost 1 base and J lost 3 bases. The CDR3 DNA is TGTGCCAGCAGCCAAGGCTTTAGCGGGGGCTACGAGCAGTACGTC. This translates into CASSQGFSGGYEQYV.

There are a few counts of this clonotype. The V call is TRBV29-1, the J call TRBJ2-7; D is possibly TRBD2 (5 bases). CDR3 length equals 13 residues. Looked up from germline, CDR1 is SQVTM and CDR2 is ANQGSEA. V dropped 7 bases and J dropped 1 base, with 14 bases sitting between them. CDR3 protein: CSASYLSSYEQYF. The CDR3 DNA reads as TGCAGCGCTAGCTACCTTTCATCCTACGAGCAGTACTTC.

This chain uses TRBV29-1 with TRBJ2-2; weak D call: TRBD2 (6 bases). Germline assignment: CDR1 SQVTM and CDR2 ANQGSEA. V lost 7 bases and J lost 0, with 12 bases in between. The CDR3 length is 14 residues. Here the CDR3 reads CSGMGGPNTGELFF. Written as DNA, the CDR3 is TGCAGCGGGATGGGGGGTCCGAACACCGGGGAGCTGTTTTTT.

The chain is built from TRBV7-9 and TRBJ1-4, with D possibly being TRBD1 (6 bases). CDR3 length: 14 residues. Trimming removed 6 bases from V and 7 bases from J, with 15 bases in between. Germline V gene lookup returns CDR1 SEHNR and CDR2 FQNEAQ (reference sequence). The CDR3 loop reads CASRGGQYGEKLFF. CDR3 coding DNA: TGTGCCAGCAGGGGTGGACAGTACGGTGAAAAACTGTTTTTT.

The chain carries TRBV6-5 and TRBJ2-2; 10 positions match TRBD1. There are 15 residues in the CDR3. The germline gives CDR1 MNHEY, CDR2 SVGAGI. The ends lost 5 bases at V and 5 bases at J; junction bases unmatched: 5. In DNA, the CDR3 is TGTGCCAGCAGTCGGCGACAGGGGGCTACCGGGGAGCTGTTTTTT. Translation: CASSRRQGATGELFF.

This clonotype was found a few times. The rearrangement joins TRBV6-2 or TRBV6-3 to TRBJ2-7, with D uncertain. Germline loops: CDR1 MNHEY, CDR2 SVGEGT. V lost 7 bases to trimming and J lost 3 bases, with 16 bases between them. CDR3 length: 14 amino acids. As DNA, the CDR3 is TGTGCCAGCAAAGGTCCTAGGCCCAGCTACGAGCAGTACTTC. Encoded protein: CASKGPRPSYEQYF.

The rearrangement uses TRBV7-2 and TRBJ1-2, with TRBD1 matching 7 bases. Looked up from germline, CDR1 is SGHTA and CDR2 is FQGNSA. J was trimmed by 4 bases and V by 3 bases; bases with no gene match: 11. The CDR3 has 16 amino acids. The CDR3 DNA reads TGTGCCAGCAGCTTGTCGGCAGGGGGGAGAATCTATGGCTACACCTTC. This gives the protein CASSLSAGGRIYGYTF.

Of note for this clonotype: This is likely a read error, given that the CDR3 carries no conserved phenylalanine or tryptophan at its end. No DNA is shown, since the ends of the CDR3 on it are uncertain; the CDR3 is the one TCRdb lists. This chain joins TRBV5-1 and TRBJ1-2. The germline CDR1 and CDR2 sequences are SGHRS and YFSETQ. The CDR3 contains 8 residues when both ends are counted. The chain's CDR3 is CASSLTVR.

The chain joins TRBV6-5 to TRBJ2-5; possible D gene TRBD2, 6 bases. The V and J ends lost 0 bases and 7 bases respectively, with 15 bases between them. From germline, CDR1 is MNHEY and CDR2 SVGAGI. The CDR3 sequence is 15 residues long. The CDR3 region is CASSYSTDLGGTQYF. CDR3 bases: TGTGCCAGCAGTTACTCAACAGATCTCGGGGGGACCCAGTACTTC.

V and J are TRBV6-2 or TRBV6-3 and TRBJ2-7; 15 bases agree with TRBD2. Germline V gene sequence: CDR1 MNHEY, CDR2 SVGEGT. V dropped 6 bases and J dropped 0; count of bases not matched to a gene: 12. The CDR3 is 19 residues long. Written as DNA, the CDR3 is TGTGCCAGCAGATTACCTCCCGGGACTAGCGGGGGGAGCTCCTACGAGCAGTACTTC. Encoded protein: CASRLPPGTSGGSSYEQYF.